The 30 T cell receptor beta chains presented below share a single source sample, sequenced in a study of molecular identifiers for immune sequencing clone quantification. TCRdb re-derived calls from the PCR reads in MiXCR, one entry per CDR3 protein. The sample carries 55,000 to 75,000 distinct CDR3 sequences, around 20% recorded once. Sequencing was performed on naive CD8+ T cells from blood, with Jurkat cell RNA spiked in. Subset described: FACS-sorted CD8+CD4-CCR7+CD45RA+ naive T cells. These receptors came from a human donor in good health. Some libraries in this study had Jurkat cell RNA spiked in.

A few counts support this clonotype. CDR3 protein: CASSESGTGVNIQYF. In DNA, the CDR3 is TGTGCCAGCTCCGAGTCCGGGACAGGGGTCAACATTCAGTACTTC. The chain joins TRBV6-6 to TRBJ2-4; 10 nucleotides align to TRBD1. This CDR3 spans 15 amino acids. V was pared by 8 bases and J by 7 bases, with 11 bases of the junction left unmatched. CDR1 and CDR2 from the germline V gene are MNHNY and SVGAGI (reference sequence).

This clonotype was counted at least ten times. J is TRBJ2-3 and V is TRBV30; D may be TRBD1 (7 bases). V lost 1 base and J lost 5, with 13 bases in between. Germline-derived CDR1 and CDR2 are GTSNPN and SVGIG (reference sequence). This CDR3 spans 14 amino acids. CDR3 nucleotides: TGTGCCTGGAGTGAAGGCAGGGGGGTAGATACGCAGTATTTT. This translates into CAWSEGRGVDTQYF.

The rearrangement joins TRBV11-3 to TRBJ2-3; unclear D gene. The CDR3 is made up of 14 amino acids. CDR1 is SGHNT, CDR2 YENEEA, per germline. Trimming pared 1 base from V and 1 base from J, leaving 6 bases between. The CDR3 loop is CASSLGFGTDTQYF. The DNA of the CDR3 is TGTGCCAGCAGCTTAGGCTTCGGCACAGATACGCAGTATTTT.

CDR3 bases: TGTGCCAGCAGCTTTTTGGCAGGGGAGGGGACAGTCCTTATAGATACGCAGTATTTT. This encodes CASSFLAGEGTVLIDTQYF. The genes are TRBV7-6 and TRBJ2-3; perhaps D is TRBD1 or TRBD2 (7 bases each). V lost 3 bases and J 5 bases, leaving 27 bases between the germline ends. The CDR3 has 19 amino acids. The germline gives CDR1 SGHVS, CDR2 FNYEAQ.

This clonotype was found many times. The J gene is TRBJ2-3, the V gene TRBV9, with 8 nucleotides matching TRBD2. The CDR3 is made up of 16 amino acids. CDR1 is SGDLS, CDR2 YYNGEE, per germline. V was clipped by 4 bases and J by 3 bases; unmatched bases: 10. The DNA of the CDR3 is TGTGCCAGCAGCCCACGACTAGCGTCTGGTACAGATACGCAGTATTTT. Translating gives CASSPRLASGTDTQYF.

This clonotype was seen repeatedly, ten times or more. The chain joins TRBV7-8 to TRBJ2-5; D unresolved. Germline CDR1 is SGHVS and CDR2 is FQNEAQ. CDR3 length: 14 amino acids. With 1 base removed from V and 0 bases from J, the gap between germline ends came to 6 bases. CDR3 in DNA: TGTGCCAGCAGCTTAGGGCCGAACCAAGAGACCCAGTACTTC. Translating it yields CASSLGPNQETQYF.

With respect to this clonotype: Being one base from a much bigger clone, this may be a read error. This chain uses TRBV13 with TRBJ2-7; D remains unclear. Trimming pared 0 bases from V and 9 bases from J, leaving 12 bases between. The CDR3 runs to 13 residues. From germline, CDR1 is PRHDT and CDR2 FYEKMQ (reference sequence). CDR3 protein: CASSLGPAGGQYF. For the CDR3, the DNA is TGTGCCAGCAGCTTAGGTCCAGCCGGCGGGCAGTACTTC.

This clonotype has ten or more counts. The CDR3, as DNA: TGCAGCGTTGAAGGGTGGGCAGGCCACTCCTACGAGCAGTACTTC. Encoded protein: CSVEGWAGHSYEQYF. The chain combines TRBV29-1 with TRBJ2-7; no definite D call. The V gene's germline CDR1 is SQVTM and CDR2 ANQGSEA. There are 15 residues in the CDR3. Trimming cost V 1 base and J 0 bases, with 13 bases left between them.

By share, this clonotype counts as medium-sized. The chain carries TRBV5-4 and TRBJ2-3, with D possibly called TRBD1 or TRBD2 (5 bases each). Germline V gene data show CDR1 as SGHNT and CDR2 as YYREEE (reference sequence). Trimming removed 0 bases at V and 3 bases at J, with 17 bases between. The CDR3 is 17 residues long. Here the CDR3 reads CASSLGQGVPGTDTQYF. DNA for the CDR3: TGTGCCAGCAGCTTGGGGCAGGGAGTTCCTGGTACAGATACGCAGTATTTT.

This clonotype was seen many times. The J gene is TRBJ1-2, the V gene TRBV12-5; D is perhaps TRBD1 (5 bases). The CDR3 contains 15 residues. V was trimmed by 0 bases and J by 8 bases, leaving 16 bases between them. Germline V gene data show CDR1 as LGHNT and CDR2 as FRNRAP. CDR3 region: CASGLVGAGLSGYTF. The CDR3 DNA follows: TGTGCTAGTGGTTTGGTAGGGGCAGGGTTATCGGGCTACACCTTC.

The sample holds many counts of this clonotype. V and J are TRBV7-3 and TRBJ2-1; D is ambiguous. Trimming shortened V by 4 bases and J by 6 bases, and 13 bases separated the two germline ends. The CDR3 extends over 14 amino acids. Germline V gives CDR1 SGHTA, CDR2 FQGTGA. The CDR3 region is CASSSSGLGNEQFF. The CDR3 nucleotides read TGTGCCAGCAGCTCGTCGGGCCTCGGCAATGAGCAGTTCTTC. The whole variable domain, remainder taken from reference TRBV7-3 and TRBJ2-1, is GAGVSQTPSNKVTEKGKYVELRCDPISGHTALYWYRQSLGQGPEFLIYFQGTGAADDSGLPNDRFFAVRPEGSVSTLKIQRTERGDSAVYLCASSSSGLGNEQFFGPGTRLTVL.

This clonotype appeared many times. This sequence joins TRBV11-3 and TRBJ2-3, with TRBD1 as a possible D gene (7 bases). Germline V gives CDR1 SGHNT, CDR2 YENEEA. Trimming removed 5 bases at V and 2 bases at J, with 20 bases between. The CDR3 is 17 residues long. The CDR3 nucleotides are TGTGCCAGCAGCACCAGGGGGGACGGACATAACACAGATACGCAGTATTTT. Encoded protein: CASSTRGDGHNTDTQYF.

This clonotype was observed many times. The CDR3: CASIPRSERSYEQYF. The CDR3 DNA sequence: TGTGCCAGCATCCCCCGTTCTGAGAGGTCCTACGAGCAGTACTTC. The chain uses TRBV27 and TRBJ2-7; D remains unclear. Trimming pared 7 bases from V and 1 base from J, leaving 17 bases between. This CDR3 region has 15 residues. CDR1 is MNHEY and CDR2 is SMNVEV in the germline V gene (reference sequence).

This clonotype was found many times. CDR3 coding DNA: TGTGCCAGCAGCTTAGATGGACTAGCGGGGGCCCCCGGGGAGCTGTTTTTT. The encoded protein is CASSLDGLAGAPGELFF. The chain is built from TRBV11-2 and TRBJ2-2, with 13 nucleotides matching TRBD2. Per germline, CDR1 SGHAT and CDR2 FQNNGV. V lost 0 bases to trimming and J lost 6 bases; unmatched junction nucleotides: 4. The CDR3 consists of 17 residues.

At least ten counts were recorded for this clonotype. The chain joins TRBV29-1 to TRBJ2-1, with 8 positions matching TRBD2. Germline-derived CDR1 and CDR2 are SQVTM and ANQGSEA. The V and J ends lost 7 bases and 0 bases, in that order; junction bases with no gene match: 8. The CDR3 extends over 15 amino acids. The CDR3, as DNA: TGCAGCGGGGTAGAGCGGGGGAGCTCCTACAATGAGCAGTTCTTC. Translated, it gives CSGVERGSSYNEQFF.

This clonotype ranks as medium-sized. The chain carries TRBV20-1 and TRBJ2-3, with 9 positions matching TRBD2. With V trimmed by 2 bases and J by 2 bases, 8 bases remained unmatched. Per germline, CDR1 DFQATT and CDR2 SNEGSKA (reference sequence). The CDR3 spans 16 residues. CDR3: CSARSLAGLNTDTQYF. The CDR3 DNA is TGCAGTGCTAGAAGCCTAGCGGGACTGAACACAGATACGCAGTATTTT.

The table lists this clonotype with many counts. J is TRBJ2-7 and V is TRBV4-2, with D possibly TRBD2 on 5 matching bases. CDR1 and CDR2 from the germline V gene are LGHNA and YNFKEQ. Trimming removed 0 bases at V and 0 bases at J, with 9 bases between. The CDR3 sequence is 15 residues long. As DNA, the CDR3 is TGTGCCAGCAGCCAAGATCTGGGGAGCTCCTACGAGCAGTACTTC. This sequence encodes CASSQDLGSSYEQYF.

About this clonotype: A clone one base away is much larger, so this may be a read error. The rearrangement links TRBV2 to TRBJ1-5, with no clear D. Per germline, CDR1 SNHLY and CDR2 FYNNEI. This CDR3 has 15 amino acids. The CDR3 here is CAGSEAAKTNQPQHF. The CDR3 coding sequence is TGTGCCGGCAGTGAAGCTGCAAAAACCAATCAGCCCCAGCATTTT.

About this clonotype itself: Given a much more abundant clone one base away, this may be a read error. The chain employs TRBV29-1 and TRBJ2-7; D is undetermined. This CDR3 region has 16 residues. Germline values: CDR1 SQVTM, CDR2 ANQGSEA. The V end was cut by 0 bases, the J end by 3 bases, with 18 bases between. CDR3 nucleotides: TGCAGCGTTGAAGACAGAGCCCAAACCGGGTTCTACGAGCAGTACTTC. As protein: CSVEDRAQTGFYEQYF.

For this clonotype: It may be a read error: a sequence one base away is much more abundant. The chain recombines TRBV6-2 or TRBV6-3 with TRBJ2-1; D is unresolved. There are 16 residues in the CDR3. The germline V gene has CDR1 MNHEY and CDR2 SVGEGT. This CDR3 is CAGSYSDASWGNEQFF. The CDR3 DNA sequence: TGTGCCGGCAGTTACTCCGACGCGTCGTGGGGAAATGAGCAGTTCTTC.

This clonotype was counted at least ten times. DNA for the CDR3: TGTGCCAGCAGTTTATGGGATTCTAGCGGGAGGCCATCAACAGATACGCAGTATTTT. This translates into CASSLWDSSGRPSTDTQYF. V is TRBV28 and J is TRBJ2-3; the match to TRBD2 covers 11 bases. J gave up 3 bases and V 0 bases, and 11 bases lay outside the gene matches. Germline values: CDR1 MDHEN, CDR2 SYDVKM. The CDR3 totals 19 residues.

At least ten counts were recorded for this clonotype. The chain has TRBV12-3 or TRBV12-4 and TRBJ2-1; TRBD2 agrees at 9 bases. This CDR3 has 18 amino acids. J lost 8 bases, V lost 6 bases, and 20 bases had no gene match. CDR3 amino acids: CASSRTAGGREYSYEQFF. The CDR3 DNA is TGTGCCAGCAGCCGCACGGCGGGCGGGAGGGAGTACAGCTATGAGCAGTTCTTC.

In regard to this clonotype: One base away lies a much larger clone, so this may be a sequencing read error. This chain connects TRBV27 to TRBJ1-1; D call uncertain. Looked up from germline, CDR1 is MNHEY and CDR2 is SMNVEV (reference sequence). The CDR3 sequence is 13 residues long. CDR3 nucleotide sequence: TGTGCCGGCAGTTTAAATGGTAACACTGAAGCTTTCTTT. Translation: CAGSLNGNTEAFF.

In this sample, this clonotype turned up a few times. The chain carries TRBV12-3 or TRBV12-4 and TRBJ2-1; D is uncertain. V dropped 7 bases and J dropped 6 bases, with 19 bases sitting between them. This CDR3 has 15 amino acids. The CDR3 sequence: CASIDPNGQSNEQFF. DNA for the CDR3: TGTGCCAGCATTGATCCGAACGGTCAGTCCAATGAGCAGTTCTTC.

About this clonotype itself: This could be a read error, since a much larger clone is one nucleotide away. J is TRBJ2-1 and V is TRBV4-3; 9 positions match TRBD1. The CDR3 length is 15 residues. Germline loops: CDR1 LGHNA, CDR2 YSLEER. DNA of the CDR3: TGCGCCGGCAGCCACGGGACAGGGACGACTACTGAGCAGTTCTTC. Its protein is CAGSHGTGTTTEQFF.

This clonotype was counted many times. The rearrangement links TRBV30 to TRBJ2-2, with 9 bases identical to TRBD1. Trimming took 2 bases from V and 6 from J; bases not matched to a gene: 4. The CDR3 contains 14 residues. Germline CDR1 reads GTSNPN; CDR2 reads SVGIG (reference sequence). The CDR3 sequence is CAWSSGQGAGELFF. In DNA, the CDR3 is TGTGCCTGGAGTTCGGGACAGGGAGCCGGGGAGCTGTTTTTT.

This clonotype has at least ten counts. The DNA for the CDR3 is TGTGCCAGCAGCCTTGGACAGGGAGGCCAAGAGACCCAGTACTTC. Residues: CASSLGQGGQETQYF. The rearrangement joins TRBV13 to TRBJ2-5; 8 nucleotides line up with TRBD1. The V segment lost 5 bases and the J segment 1 base; nucleotides outside the gene matches: 6. CDR1 is PRHDT, CDR2 FYEKMQ, per germline (reference sequence). The CDR3 covers 15 residues. Drawing the rest from reference TRBV13 and TRBJ2-5, the complete variable domain is AAGVIQSPRHLIKEKRETATLKCYPIPRHDTVYWYQQGPGQDPQFLISFYEKMQSDKGSIPDRFSAQQFSDYHSELNMSSLELGDSALYFCASSLGQGGQETQYFGPGTRLLVL.

This clonotype was counted a few times. The chain couples TRBV14 to TRBJ2-5, with 7 bases matching TRBD2. Losses at the gene ends were 10 bases for V and 1 base for J; bases not matched to a gene: 6. Per germline, CDR1 SGHDN and CDR2 FVKESK. This CDR3 spans 13 amino acids. DNA of the CDR3: TGTGCCACCCGGTCTAGCGGCCAAGAGACCCAGTACTTC. Protein sequence: CATRSSGQETQYF.

This clonotype has a count of ten or more. A read error is likely, as this CDR3 ends without the conserved phenylalanine or tryptophan. The J gene is TRBJ2-3, the V gene TRBV7-6; D might be TRBD2 (6 bases). Germline CDR1 reads SGHVS; CDR2 reads FNYEAQ. V was shortened by 0 bases and J by 0 bases, with 13 bases between the two germline ends. This CDR3 is 17 amino acids long. In nucleotides, the CDR3 is TGTGCCAGCAGCTTAGCGGGAGGTAGAACTAGCACAGATACGCAGTATCTT. Translation: CASSLAGGRTSTDTQYL.

Comment on this clonotype: A much larger clone differs from this one at a single base, so this may be a read error. This chain connects TRBV15 to TRBJ2-1, with D unclear. The length of the CDR3 is 12 residues. CDR1 is LNHNV, CDR2 YYDKDF, per germline (reference sequence). Here the CDR3 reads CAASRDGNEQFF. DNA of the CDR3: TGTGCCGCCAGCAGAGATGGCAATGAGCAGTTCTTC.